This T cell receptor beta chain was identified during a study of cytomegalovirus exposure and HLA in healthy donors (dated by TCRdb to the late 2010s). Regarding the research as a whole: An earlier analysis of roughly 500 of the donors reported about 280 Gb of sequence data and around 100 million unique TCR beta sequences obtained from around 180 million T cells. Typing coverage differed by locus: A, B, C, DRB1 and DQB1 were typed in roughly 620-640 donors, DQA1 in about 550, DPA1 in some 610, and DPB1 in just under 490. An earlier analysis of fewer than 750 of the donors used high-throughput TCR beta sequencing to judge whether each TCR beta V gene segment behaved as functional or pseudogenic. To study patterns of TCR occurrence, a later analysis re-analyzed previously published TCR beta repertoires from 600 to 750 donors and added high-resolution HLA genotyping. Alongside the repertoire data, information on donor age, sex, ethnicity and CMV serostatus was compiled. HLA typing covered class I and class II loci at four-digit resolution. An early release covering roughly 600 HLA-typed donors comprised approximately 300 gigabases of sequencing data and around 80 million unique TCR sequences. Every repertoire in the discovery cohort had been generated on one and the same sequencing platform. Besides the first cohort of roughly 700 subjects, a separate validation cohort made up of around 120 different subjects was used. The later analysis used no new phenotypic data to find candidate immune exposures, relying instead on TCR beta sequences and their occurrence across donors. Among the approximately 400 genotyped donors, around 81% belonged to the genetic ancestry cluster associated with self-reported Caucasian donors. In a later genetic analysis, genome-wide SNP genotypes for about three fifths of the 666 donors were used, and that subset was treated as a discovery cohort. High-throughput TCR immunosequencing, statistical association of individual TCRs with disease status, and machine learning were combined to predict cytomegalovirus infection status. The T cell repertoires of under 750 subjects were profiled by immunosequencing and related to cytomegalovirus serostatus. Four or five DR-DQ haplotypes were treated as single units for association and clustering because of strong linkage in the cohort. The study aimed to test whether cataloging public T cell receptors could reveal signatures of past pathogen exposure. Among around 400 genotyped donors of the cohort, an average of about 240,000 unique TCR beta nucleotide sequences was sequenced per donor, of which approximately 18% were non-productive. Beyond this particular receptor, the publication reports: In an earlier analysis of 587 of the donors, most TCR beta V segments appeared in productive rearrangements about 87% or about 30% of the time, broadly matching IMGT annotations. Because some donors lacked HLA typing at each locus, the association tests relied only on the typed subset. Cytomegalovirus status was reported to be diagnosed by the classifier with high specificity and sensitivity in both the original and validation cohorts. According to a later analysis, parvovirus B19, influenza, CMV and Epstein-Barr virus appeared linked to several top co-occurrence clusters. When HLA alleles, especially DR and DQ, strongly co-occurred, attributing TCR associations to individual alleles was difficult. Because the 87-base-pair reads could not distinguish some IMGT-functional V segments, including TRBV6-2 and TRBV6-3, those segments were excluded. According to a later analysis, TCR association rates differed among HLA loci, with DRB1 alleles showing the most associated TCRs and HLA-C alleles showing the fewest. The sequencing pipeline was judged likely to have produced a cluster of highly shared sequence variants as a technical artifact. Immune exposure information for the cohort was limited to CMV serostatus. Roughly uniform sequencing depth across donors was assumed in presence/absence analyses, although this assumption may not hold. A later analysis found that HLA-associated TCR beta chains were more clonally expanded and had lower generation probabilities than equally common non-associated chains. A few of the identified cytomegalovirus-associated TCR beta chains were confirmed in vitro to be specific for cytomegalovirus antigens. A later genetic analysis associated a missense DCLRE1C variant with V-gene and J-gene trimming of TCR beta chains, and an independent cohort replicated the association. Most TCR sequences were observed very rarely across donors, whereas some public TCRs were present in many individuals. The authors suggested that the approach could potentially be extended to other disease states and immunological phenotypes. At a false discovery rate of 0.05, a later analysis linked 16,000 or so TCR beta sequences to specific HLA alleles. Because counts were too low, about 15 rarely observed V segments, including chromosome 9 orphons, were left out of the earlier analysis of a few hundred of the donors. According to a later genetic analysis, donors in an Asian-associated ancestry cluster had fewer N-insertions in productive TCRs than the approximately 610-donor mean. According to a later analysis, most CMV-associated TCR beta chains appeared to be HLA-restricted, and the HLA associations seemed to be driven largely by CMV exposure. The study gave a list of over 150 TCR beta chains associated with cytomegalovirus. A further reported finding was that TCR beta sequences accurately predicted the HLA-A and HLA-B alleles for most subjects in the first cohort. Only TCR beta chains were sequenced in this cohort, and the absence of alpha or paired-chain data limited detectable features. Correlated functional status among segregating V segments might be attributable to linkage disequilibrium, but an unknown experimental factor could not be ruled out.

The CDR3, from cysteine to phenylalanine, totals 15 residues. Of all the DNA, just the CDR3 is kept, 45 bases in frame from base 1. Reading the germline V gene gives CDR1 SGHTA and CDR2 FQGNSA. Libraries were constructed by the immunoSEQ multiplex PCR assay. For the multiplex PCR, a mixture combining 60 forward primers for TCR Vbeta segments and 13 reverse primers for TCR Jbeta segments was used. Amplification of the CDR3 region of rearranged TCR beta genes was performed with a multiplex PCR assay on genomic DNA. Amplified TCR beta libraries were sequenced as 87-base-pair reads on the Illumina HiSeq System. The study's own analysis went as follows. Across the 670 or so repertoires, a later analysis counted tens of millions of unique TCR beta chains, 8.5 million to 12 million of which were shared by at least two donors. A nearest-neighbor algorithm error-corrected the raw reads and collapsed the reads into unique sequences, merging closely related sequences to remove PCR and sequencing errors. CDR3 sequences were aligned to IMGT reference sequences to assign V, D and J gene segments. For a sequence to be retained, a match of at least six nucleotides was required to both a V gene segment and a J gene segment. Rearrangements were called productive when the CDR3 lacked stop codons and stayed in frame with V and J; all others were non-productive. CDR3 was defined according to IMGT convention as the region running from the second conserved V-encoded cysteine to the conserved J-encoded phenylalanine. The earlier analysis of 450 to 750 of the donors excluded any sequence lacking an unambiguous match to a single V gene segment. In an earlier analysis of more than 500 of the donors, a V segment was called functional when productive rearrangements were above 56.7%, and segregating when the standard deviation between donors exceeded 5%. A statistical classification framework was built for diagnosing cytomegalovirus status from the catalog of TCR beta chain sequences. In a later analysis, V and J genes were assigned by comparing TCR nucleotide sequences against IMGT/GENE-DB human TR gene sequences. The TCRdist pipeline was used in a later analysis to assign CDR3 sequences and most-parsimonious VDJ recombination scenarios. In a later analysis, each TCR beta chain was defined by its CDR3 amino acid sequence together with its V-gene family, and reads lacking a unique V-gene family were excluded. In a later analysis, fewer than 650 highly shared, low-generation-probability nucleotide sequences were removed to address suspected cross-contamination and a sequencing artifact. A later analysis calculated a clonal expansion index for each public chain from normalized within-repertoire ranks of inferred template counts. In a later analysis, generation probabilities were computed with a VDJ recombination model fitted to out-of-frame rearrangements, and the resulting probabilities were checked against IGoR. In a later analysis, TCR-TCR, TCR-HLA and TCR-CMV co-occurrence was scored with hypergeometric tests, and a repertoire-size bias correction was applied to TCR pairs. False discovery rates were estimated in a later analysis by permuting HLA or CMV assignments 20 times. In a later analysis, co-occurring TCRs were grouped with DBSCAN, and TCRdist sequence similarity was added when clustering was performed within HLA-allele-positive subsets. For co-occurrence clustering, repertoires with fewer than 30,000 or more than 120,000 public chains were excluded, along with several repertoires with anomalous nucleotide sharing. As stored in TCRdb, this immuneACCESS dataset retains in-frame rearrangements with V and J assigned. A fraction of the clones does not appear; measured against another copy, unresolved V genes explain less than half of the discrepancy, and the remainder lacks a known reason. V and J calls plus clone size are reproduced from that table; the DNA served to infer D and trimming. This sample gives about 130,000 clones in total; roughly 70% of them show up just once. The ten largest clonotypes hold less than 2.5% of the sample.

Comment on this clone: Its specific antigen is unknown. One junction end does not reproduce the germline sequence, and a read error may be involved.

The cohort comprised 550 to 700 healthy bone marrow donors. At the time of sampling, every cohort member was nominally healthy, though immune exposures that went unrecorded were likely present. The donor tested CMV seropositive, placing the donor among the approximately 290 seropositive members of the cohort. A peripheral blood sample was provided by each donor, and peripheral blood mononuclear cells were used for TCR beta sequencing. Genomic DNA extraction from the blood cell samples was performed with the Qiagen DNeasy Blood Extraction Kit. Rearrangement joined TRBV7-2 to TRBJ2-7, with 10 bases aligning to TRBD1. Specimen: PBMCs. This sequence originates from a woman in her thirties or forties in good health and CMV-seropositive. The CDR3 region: CASRPGTGVNGEQYF. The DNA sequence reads TGTGCTAGCAGACCCGGGACAGGGGTGAATGGGGAGCAGTACTTC.